This T cell receptor (beta chain) was recorded in a study of identical twins. Whole-study results and caveats: Twin pairs' shared out-of-frame alpha sequences were enriched in low generation probability.

CDR3 length equals 16 residues. V lost 3 bases, J lost 6 bases, and 20 bases lay in between. Germline CDR1 reads MGHDK; CDR2 reads SYGVNS. Using its own MiXCR run on the 5' RACE reads, TCRdb lists one record per CDR3 protein. The data contain 1.5 million to 2 million distinct CDR3 sequences, 32% of them seen just once; the ten biggest clones take up under 0.35%. This clonotype occurred a few times. Antigen unknown. No donor was unhealthy or non-Caucasian. Sequencing was carried out using cord blood. The chain joins TRBV25-1 to TRBJ1-2; D is perhaps TRBD1 (5 bases). This clonotype originated in a newborn girl in good health. CDR3 DNA sequence: TGTGCCAGCAGTGAGGGACCCTCCCCCAGTCCAAATGGCTACACCTTC. Its protein is CASSEGPSPSPNGYTF.